This T cell receptor (beta chain) was documented in a study of early T cells in non-severe SARS-CoV-2 infection. Whole-study findings and limits: Anti-spike CD8 specificities were favored by VDJdb matching, whose results missed private and CD4 specificities.

Comments on this clonotype: Its target is not known.

Attachment of unique molecular identifiers was made to individual cDNA molecules. TCRdb called the 5' RACE reads again in MiXCR, with one record for every CDR3 protein. The sample yields 60,000 or so distinct CDR3 sequences, about an eighth seen once. The V gene lost 6 bases and the J gene lost 5 bases, with 11 bases spanning the gap. In germline, CDR1 is MNHEY, CDR2 SMNVEV (reference sequence). This CDR3 has 13 residues. This TCR was recovered from an adult who was a healthcare worker with PCR-confirmed SARS-CoV-2 infection or an uninfected control (not recorded which). This chain links TRBV27 with TRBJ1-5; a possible D gene is TRBD1 (5 bases). Sequenced: whole blood. CDR3 sequence: CASRVREHQPQHF. For the CDR3, the DNA is TGTGCCAGCAGGGTCAGGGAACATCAGCCCCAGCATTTT.